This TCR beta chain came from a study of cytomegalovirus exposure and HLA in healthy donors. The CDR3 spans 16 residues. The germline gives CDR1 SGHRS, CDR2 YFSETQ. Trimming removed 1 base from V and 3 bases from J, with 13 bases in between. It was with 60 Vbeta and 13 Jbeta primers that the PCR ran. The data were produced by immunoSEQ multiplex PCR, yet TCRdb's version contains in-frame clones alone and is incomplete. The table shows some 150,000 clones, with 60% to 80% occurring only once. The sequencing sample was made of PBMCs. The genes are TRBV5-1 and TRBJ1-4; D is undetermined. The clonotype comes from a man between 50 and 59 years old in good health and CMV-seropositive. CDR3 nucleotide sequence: TGCGCCAGCAGCTTGTCTCGGAGCGGGCCTAATGAAAAACTGTTTTTT. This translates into CASSLSRSGPNEKLFF.